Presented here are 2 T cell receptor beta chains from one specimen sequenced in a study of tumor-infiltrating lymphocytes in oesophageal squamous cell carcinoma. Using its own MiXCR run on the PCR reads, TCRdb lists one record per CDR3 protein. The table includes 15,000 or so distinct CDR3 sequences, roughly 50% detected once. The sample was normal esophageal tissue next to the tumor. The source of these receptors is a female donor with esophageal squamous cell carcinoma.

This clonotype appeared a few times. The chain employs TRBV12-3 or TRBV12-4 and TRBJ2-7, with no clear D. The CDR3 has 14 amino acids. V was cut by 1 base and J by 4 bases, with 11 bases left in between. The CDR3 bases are TGTGCCAGCAGTTTAGGGCAGGACCTATACGAGCAGTACTTC. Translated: CASSLGQDLYEQYF.

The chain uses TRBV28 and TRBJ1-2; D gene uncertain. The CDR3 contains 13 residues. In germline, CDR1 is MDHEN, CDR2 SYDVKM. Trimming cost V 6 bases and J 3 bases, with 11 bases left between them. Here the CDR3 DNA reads TGTGCCAGCAGCGATTCGTACGACTATGGCTACACCTTC. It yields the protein CASSDSYDYGYTF.